This T cell receptor beta chain emerged from a study of blood T cell repertoires in COVID-19. Study-wide context: PBMCs, B-cell-depleted T cells, or T cells provided the cDNA or gDNA that made up the material.

Measured with immunoSEQ multiplex PCR; TCRdb has only the in-frame clones, and not every one. This sample yields about 170,000 clones, of which approximately 84% are seen a single time; 11% belongs to the top ten. Germline V gene sequence: CDR1 MNHEY, CDR2 SMNVEV (reference sequence). The junction had 8 bases not matched to a gene; V was cut back by 2 bases and J by 3 bases. This CDR3 region has 18 residues. V gene TRBV27 combines with J gene TRBJ2-6; 9 bases line up with TRBD1. This sequence originates from a man aged 70 or older with active or convalescent COVID-19. Sequencing was performed on peripheral blood. The CDR3 reads CASSLRRTGVFGANVLTF. CDR3 nucleotides: TGTGCCAGCAGTTTACGTAGGACAGGGGTTTTTGGGGCCAACGTCCTGACTTTC. Full variable domain (missing parts from reference TRBV27 and TRBJ2-6): EAQVTQNPRYLITVTGKKLTVTCSQNMNHEYMSWYRQDPGLGLRQIYYSMNVEVTDKGDVPEGYKVSRKEKRNFPLILESPSPNQTSLYFCASSLRRTGVFGANVLTFGAGSRLTVL.